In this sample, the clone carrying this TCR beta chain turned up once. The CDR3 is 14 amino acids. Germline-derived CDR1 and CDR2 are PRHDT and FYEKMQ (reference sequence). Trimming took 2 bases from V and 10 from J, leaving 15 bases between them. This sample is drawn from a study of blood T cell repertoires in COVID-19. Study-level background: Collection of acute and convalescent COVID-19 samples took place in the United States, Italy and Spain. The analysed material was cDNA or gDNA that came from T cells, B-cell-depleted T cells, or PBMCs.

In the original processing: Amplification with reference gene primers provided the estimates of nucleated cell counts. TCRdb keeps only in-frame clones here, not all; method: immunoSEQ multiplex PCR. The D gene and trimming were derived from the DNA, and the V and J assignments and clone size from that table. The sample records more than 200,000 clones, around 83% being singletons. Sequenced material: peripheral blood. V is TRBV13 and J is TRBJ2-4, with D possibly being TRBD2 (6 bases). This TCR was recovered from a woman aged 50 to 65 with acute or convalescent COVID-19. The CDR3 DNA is TGTGCCAGCAGCTTAAGCGGGCTGTCGTCTATTCAGTACTTC. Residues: CASSLSGLSSIQYF. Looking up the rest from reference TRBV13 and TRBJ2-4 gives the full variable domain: AAGVIQSPRHLIKEKRETATLKCYPIPRHDTVYWYQQGPGQDPQFLISFYEKMQSDKGSIPDRFSAQQFSDYHSELNMSSLELGDSALYFCASSLSGLSSIQYFGAGTRLSVL.